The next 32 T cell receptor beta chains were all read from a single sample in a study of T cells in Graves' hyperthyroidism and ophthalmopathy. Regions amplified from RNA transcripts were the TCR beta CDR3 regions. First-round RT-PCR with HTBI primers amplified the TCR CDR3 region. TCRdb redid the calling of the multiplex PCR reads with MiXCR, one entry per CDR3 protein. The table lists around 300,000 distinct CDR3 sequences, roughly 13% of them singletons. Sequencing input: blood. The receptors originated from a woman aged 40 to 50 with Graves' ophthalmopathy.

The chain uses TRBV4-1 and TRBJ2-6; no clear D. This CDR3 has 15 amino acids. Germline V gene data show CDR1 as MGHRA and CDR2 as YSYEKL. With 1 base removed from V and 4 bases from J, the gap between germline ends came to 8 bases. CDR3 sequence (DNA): TGCGCCAGCAGCCAAGTGCCGGTGGGGGCCAACGTCCTGACTTTC. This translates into CASSQVPVGANVLTF.

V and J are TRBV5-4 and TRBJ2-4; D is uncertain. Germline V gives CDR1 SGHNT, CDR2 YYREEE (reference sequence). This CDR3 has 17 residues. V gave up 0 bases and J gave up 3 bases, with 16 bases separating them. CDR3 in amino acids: CASSLAGTASGKNIQYF. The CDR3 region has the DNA TGTGCCAGCAGCTTGGCCGGCACAGCCTCGGGCAAAAACATTCAGTACTTC.

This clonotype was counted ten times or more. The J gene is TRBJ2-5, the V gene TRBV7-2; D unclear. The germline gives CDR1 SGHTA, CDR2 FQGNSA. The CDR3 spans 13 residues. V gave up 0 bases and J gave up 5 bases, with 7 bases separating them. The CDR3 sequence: CASSLAELETQYF. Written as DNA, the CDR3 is TGTGCCAGCAGCTTAGCGGAGTTGGAGACCCAGTACTTC.

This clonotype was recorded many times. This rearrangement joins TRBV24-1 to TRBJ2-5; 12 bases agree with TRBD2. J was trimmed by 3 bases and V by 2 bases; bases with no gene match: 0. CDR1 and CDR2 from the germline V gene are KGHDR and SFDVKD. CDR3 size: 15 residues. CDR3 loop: CATSDWTSGEETQYF. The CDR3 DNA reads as TGTGCCACCAGTGATTGGACTAGCGGGGAAGAGACCCAGTACTTC.

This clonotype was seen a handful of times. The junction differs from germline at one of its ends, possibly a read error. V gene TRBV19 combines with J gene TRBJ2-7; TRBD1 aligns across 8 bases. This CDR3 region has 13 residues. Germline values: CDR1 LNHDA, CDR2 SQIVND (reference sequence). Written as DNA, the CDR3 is TGTGCCAGTAGTGCGGGACAGGACTACGAGCAGGACTTC. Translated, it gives CASSAGQDYEQDF.

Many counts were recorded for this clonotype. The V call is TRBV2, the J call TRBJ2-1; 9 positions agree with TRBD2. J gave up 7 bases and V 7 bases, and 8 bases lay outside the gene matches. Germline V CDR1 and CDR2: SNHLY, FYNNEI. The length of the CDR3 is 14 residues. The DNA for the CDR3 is TGTGCCAGCATGGTAGCGGGAGTTCTGAATGAGCAGTTCTTC. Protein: CASMVAGVLNEQFF.

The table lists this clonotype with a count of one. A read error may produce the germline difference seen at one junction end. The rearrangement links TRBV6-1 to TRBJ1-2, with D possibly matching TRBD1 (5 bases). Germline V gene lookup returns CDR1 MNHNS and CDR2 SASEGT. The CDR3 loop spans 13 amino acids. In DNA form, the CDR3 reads TGTGCCGGCAGCCCCGGGGCGTGGGGTGGCTACACCTTC. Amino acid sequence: CAGSPGAWGGYTF.

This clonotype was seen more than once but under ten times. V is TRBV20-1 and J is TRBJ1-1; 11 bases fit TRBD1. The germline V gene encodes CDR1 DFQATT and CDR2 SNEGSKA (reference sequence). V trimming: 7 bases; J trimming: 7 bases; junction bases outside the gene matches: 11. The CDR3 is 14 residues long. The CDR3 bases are TGCAGTGTCCCCGGGACAGGGGGGGAAATTGAAGCTTTCTTT. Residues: CSVPGTGGEIEAFF.

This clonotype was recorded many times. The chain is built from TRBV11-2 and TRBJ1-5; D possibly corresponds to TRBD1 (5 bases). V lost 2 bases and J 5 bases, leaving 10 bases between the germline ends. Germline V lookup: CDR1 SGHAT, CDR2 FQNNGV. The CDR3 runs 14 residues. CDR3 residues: CASSLSGRDQPQHF. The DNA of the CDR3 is TGTGCCAGCAGCTTATCGGGGCGCGATCAGCCCCAGCATTTT.

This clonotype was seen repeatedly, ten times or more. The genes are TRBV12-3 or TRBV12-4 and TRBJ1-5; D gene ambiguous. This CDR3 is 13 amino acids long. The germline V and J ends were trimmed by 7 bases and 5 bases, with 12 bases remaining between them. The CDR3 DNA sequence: TGTGCCAGCACCGGGGAGGGATATCAGCCCCAGCATTTT. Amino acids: CASTGEGYQPQHF.

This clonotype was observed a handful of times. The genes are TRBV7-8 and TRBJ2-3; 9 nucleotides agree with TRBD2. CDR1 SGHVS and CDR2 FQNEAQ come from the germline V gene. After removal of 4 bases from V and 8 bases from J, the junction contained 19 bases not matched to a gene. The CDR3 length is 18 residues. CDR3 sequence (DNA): TGTGCCAGCAGCTCGTCACTAGCGGGCGCTACCCCGATGGGTACGCAGTATTTT. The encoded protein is CASSSSLAGATPMGTQYF.

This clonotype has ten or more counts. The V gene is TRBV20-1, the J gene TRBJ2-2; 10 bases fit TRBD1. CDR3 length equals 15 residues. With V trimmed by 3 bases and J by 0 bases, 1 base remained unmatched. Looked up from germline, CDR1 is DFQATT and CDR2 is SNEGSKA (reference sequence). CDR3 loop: CSASGQGANTGELFF. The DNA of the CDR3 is TGCAGTGCTAGCGGACAGGGGGCGAACACCGGGGAGCTGTTTTTT.

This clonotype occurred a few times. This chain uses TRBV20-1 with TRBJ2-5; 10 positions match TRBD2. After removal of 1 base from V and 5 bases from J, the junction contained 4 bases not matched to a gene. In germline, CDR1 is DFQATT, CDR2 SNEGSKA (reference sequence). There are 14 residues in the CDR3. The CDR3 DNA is TGCAGTGCTAGAGCTGGGACTAGCGTCGAGACCCAGTACTTC. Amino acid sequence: CSARAGTSVETQYF.

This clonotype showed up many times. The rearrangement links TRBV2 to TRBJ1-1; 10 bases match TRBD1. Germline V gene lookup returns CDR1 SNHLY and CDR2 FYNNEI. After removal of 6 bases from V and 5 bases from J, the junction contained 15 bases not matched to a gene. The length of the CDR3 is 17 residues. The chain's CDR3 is CASRQIGQGVRKTEAFF. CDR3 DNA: TGTGCCAGCAGGCAAATAGGACAGGGGGTGCGTAAAACTGAAGCTTTCTTT.

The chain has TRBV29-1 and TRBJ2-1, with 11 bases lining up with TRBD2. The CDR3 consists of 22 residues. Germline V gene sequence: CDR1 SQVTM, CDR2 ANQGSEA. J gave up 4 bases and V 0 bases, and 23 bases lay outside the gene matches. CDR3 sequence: CSVEEWIGTSGRMKSVYNEQFF. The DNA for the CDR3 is TGCAGCGTTGAAGAATGGATAGGAACTAGCGGGAGAATGAAGAGCGTTTACAATGAGCAGTTCTTC.

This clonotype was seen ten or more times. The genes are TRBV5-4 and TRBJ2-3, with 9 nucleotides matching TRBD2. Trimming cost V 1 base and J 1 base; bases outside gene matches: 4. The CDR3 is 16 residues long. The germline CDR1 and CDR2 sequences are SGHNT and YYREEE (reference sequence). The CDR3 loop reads CASSLQASGGTDTQYF. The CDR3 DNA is TGTGCCAGCAGCTTGCAGGCTAGCGGGGGCACAGATACGCAGTATTTT.

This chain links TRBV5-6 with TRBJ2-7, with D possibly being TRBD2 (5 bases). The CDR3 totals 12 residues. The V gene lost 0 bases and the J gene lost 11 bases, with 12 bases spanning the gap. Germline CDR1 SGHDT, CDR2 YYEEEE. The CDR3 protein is CASSLERGKEYF. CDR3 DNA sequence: TGTGCCAGCAGCTTGGAGAGAGGGAAGGAGTACTTC.

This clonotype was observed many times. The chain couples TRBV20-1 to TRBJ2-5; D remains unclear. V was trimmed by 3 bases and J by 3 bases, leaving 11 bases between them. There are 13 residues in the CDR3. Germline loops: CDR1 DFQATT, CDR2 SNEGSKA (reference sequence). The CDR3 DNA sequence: TGCAGTGCTAGCCGCCTACCAGAAGAGACCCAGTACTTC. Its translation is CSASRLPEETQYF.

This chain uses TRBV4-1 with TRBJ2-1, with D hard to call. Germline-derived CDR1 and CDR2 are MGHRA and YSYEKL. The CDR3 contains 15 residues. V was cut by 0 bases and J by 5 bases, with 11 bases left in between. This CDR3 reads CASSQEPPYNNEQFF. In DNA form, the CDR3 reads TGCGCCAGCAGCCAAGAGCCTCCGTATAACAATGAGCAGTTCTTC.

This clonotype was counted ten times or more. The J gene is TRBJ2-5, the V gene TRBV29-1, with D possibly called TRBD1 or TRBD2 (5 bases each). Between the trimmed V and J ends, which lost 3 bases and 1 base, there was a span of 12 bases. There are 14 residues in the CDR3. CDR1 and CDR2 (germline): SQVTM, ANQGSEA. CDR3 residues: CSVDESGPQETQYF. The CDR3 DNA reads TGCAGCGTTGACGAATCGGGACCCCAAGAGACCCAGTACTTC.

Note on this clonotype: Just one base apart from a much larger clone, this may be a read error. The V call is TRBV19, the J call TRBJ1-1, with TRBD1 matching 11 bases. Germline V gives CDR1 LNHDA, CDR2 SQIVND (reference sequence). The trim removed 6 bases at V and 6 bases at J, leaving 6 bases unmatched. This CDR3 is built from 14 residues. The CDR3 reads CASRGQGAAAEAFF. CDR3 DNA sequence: TGTGCCAGTAGAGGACAGGGGGCGGCTGCTGAAGCTTTCTTT.

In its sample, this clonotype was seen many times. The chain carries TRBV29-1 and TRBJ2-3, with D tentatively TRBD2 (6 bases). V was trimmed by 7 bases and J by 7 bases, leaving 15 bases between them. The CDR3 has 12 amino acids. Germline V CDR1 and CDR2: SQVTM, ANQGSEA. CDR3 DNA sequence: TGCAGCGCCCCTCTAGCGAGCAATACGCAGTATTTT. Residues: CSAPLASNTQYF.

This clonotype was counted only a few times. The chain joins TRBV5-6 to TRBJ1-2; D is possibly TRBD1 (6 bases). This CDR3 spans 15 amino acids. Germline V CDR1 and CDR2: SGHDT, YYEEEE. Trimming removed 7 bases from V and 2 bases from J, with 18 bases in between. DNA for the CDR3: TGTGCCAGCCAGCTCCAGCCGGGACAAAACTATGGCTACACCTTC. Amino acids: CASQLQPGQNYGYTF. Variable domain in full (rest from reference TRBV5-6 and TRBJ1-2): DAGVTQSPTHLIKTRGQQVTLRCSPKSGHDTVSWYQQALGQGPQFIFQYYEEEERQRGNFPDRFSGHQFPNYSSELNVNALLLGDSALYLCASQLQPGQNYGYTFGSGTRLTVV.

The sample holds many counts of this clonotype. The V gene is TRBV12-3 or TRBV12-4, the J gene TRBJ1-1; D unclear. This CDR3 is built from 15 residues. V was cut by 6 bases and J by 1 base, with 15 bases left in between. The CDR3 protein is CASRPTQLGNTEAFF. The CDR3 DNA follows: TGTGCCAGCAGGCCTACTCAGCTGGGGAACACTGAAGCTTTCTTT.

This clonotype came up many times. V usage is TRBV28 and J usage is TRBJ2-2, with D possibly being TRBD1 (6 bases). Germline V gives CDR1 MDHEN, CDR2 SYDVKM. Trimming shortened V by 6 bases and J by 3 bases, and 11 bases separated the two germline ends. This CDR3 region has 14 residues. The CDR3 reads CASSRGRDTGELFF. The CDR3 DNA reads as TGTGCCAGCAGCAGGGGACGCGACACCGGGGAGCTGTTTTTT.

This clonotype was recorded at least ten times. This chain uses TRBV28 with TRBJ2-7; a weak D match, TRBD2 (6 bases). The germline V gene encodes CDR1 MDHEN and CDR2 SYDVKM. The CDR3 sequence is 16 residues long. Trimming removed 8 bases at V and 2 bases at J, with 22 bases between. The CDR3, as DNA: TGTGCCAGCCAGACGGGGGTCGAAAAGATTGCCTACGAGCAGTACTTC. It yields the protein CASQTGVEKIAYEQYF.

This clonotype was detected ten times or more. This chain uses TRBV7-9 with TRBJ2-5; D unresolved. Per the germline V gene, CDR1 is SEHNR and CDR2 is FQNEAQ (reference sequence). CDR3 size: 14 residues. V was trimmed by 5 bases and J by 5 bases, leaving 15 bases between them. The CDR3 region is CASSPRSLRETQYF. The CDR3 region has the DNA TGTGCCAGCAGCCCGCGATCCTTAAGGGAGACCCAGTACTTC.

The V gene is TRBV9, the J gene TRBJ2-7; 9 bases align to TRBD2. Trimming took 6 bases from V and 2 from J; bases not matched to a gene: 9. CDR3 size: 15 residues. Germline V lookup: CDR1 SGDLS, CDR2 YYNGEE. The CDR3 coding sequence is TGTGCCAGCACCGAACCGGGCGGGAGGGCCTACGAGCAGTACTTC. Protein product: CASTEPGGRAYEQYF.

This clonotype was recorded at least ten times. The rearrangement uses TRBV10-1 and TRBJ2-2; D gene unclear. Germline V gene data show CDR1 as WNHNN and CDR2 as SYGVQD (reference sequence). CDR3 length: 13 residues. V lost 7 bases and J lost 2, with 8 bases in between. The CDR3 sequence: CASMMDNTGELFF. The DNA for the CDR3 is TGCGCCAGCATGATGGATAACACCGGGGAGCTGTTTTTT.

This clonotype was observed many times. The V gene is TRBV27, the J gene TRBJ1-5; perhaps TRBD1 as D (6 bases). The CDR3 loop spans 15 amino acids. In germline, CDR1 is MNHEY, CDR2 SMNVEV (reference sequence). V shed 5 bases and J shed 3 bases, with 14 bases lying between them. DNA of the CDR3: TGTGCCAGCAGTCCCGGGACAATTTTCAATCAGCCCCAGCATTTT. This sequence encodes CASSPGTIFNQPQHF.

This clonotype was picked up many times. DNA for the CDR3: TGTGCCAGCAGCTTACAGGGAAGTAGTAATTCACCCCTCCACTTT. It specifies CASSLQGSSNSPLHF. V usage is TRBV7-2 and J usage is TRBJ1-6, with D possibly being TRBD1 (5 bases). CDR3 length: 15 residues. Germline lookup yields CDR1 SGHTA and CDR2 FQGNSA. Trimming removed 2 bases at V and 6 bases at J, with 11 bases between. The full variable domain, rest sourced from reference TRBV7-2 and TRBJ1-6, is GAGVSQSPSNKVTEKGKDVELRCDPISGHTALYWYRQSLGQGLEFLIYFQGNSAPDKSGLPSDRFSAERTGGSVSTLTIQRTQQEDSAVYLCASSLQGSSNSPLHFGNGTRLTVT.

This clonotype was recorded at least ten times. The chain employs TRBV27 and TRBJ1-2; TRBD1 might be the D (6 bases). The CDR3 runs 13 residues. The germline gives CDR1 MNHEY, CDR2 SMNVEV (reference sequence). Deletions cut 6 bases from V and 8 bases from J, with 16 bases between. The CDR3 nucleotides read TGTGCCAGCAGCCTAGGGGGGGGCCCGGGCTACACCTTC. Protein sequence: CASSLGGGPGYTF.